This T cell receptor beta chain was recorded in a study of shared clonotypes between healthy human individuals. With regard to this clone: Its cognate antigen is unknown.

Study findings and constraints: Naive CD4 clonotype sharing across several donors was approximately 5%.

Only in-frame clones appear in the TCRdb table, and some are missing; sequencing was by immunoSEQ multiplex PCR. Of millions of clones detected, 85% to 95% appear once; the ten largest clones hold roughly 0.15%. CDR3 length equals 15 residues. V trimming: 1 base; J trimming: 2 bases; junction bases outside the gene matches: 5. Germline V gives CDR1 SGHKS, CDR2 YYEKEE (reference sequence). The V call is TRBV5-5, the J call TRBJ2-7; TRBD1 matches at 8 bases. Sequenced input: naive CD4+ T cells sorted from blood. The subset denotes: CD45RA+ positively selected. The TCR comes from a man in his late teens or twenties in good health. CDR3 DNA: TGTGCCAGCAGCTTGTGGACAGGGCACCCCTACGAGCAGTACTTC. Its translation: CASSLWTGHPYEQYF.